The sequence of this T cell receptor (beta chain) was determined in a study of blood T cell repertoires in COVID-19. For the study at large: T cells, B-cell-depleted T cells, or PBMCs provided the cDNA or gDNA that served as material.

Assignments of participants to cohorts depended upon their own reported clinical history. V lost 8 bases and J lost 7, with 15 bases in between. The CDR3 runs to 13 residues. Assay used: immunoSEQ multiplex PCR; TCRdb lists only in-frame clones, some missing. The sample carries approximately 150,000 clones, roughly 84% recorded once. The specimen was PBMCs or T cells enriched from blood (not recorded which). The clonotype comes from a man in his sixties who had recovered from COVID-19. This sequence joins TRBV12-3 or TRBV12-4 and TRBJ1-5; D may be TRBD1 (5 bases). In nucleotides, the CDR3 is TGTGCCAGCGTTAGCGGGGGTGAGCAGCCCCAGCATTTT. Its protein is CASVSGGEQPQHF.